Each of the 11 T cell receptor beta chains below was sequenced from the same sample in a study of blood T cell repertoires in COVID-19. Only in-frame clones appear in the TCRdb table, and some are missing; sequencing was by immunoSEQ multiplex PCR. The data hold more than 200,000 clones, with about 87% observed a single time. The sequencing input was PBMCs or T cells enriched from blood (not recorded which). The receptors here all came from a woman between 50 and 59 years old who had recovered from COVID-19.

This chain joins TRBV6-5 and TRBJ2-3; D gene uncertain. Deletions cut 5 bases from V and 7 bases from J, with 19 bases between. Germline assignment: CDR1 MNHEY and CDR2 SVGAGI. The CDR3 contains 15 residues. This chain's CDR3 is CASSITYSSPNTQYF. CDR3 in DNA: TGTGCCAGCAGTATAACTTACTCCTCACCAAATACGCAGTATTTT.

The V and J genes are TRBV2 and TRBJ1-4; 8 positions match TRBD1. The CDR3 is made up of 12 amino acids. Losses at the gene ends were 9 bases for V and 6 bases for J; bases not matched to a gene: 3. Per the germline V gene, CDR1 is SNHLY and CDR2 is FYNNEI. In nucleotides, the CDR3 is TGTGCCAGTCAGGGGGCTTATGAAAAACTGTTTTTT. It translates to CASQGAYEKLFF.

The rearrangement uses TRBV2 and TRBJ1-1, with TRBD1 as a possible D gene (6 bases). Germline V gene lookup returns CDR1 SNHLY and CDR2 FYNNEI. The V gene lost 6 bases and the J gene lost 0 bases, with 8 bases spanning the gap. The CDR3 sequence is 13 residues long. The DNA for the CDR3 is TGTGCCAGCAGGGGACAAATGAACACTGAAGCTTTCTTT. Translating it yields CASRGQMNTEAFF.

This clone occurred once. The chain employs TRBV9 and TRBJ1-3; no clear D. The V gene's germline CDR1 is SGDLS and CDR2 YYNGEE. The V gene lost 5 bases and the J gene lost 3 bases, with 6 bases spanning the gap. This CDR3 has 12 amino acids. The CDR3 DNA sequence: TGTGCCAGCAGTTCGGGTGGAAACACCATATATTTT. This gives the protein CASSSGGNTIYF.

The chain carries TRBV5-1 and TRBJ2-3, with D tentatively TRBD1 (5 bases). CDR1 is SGHRS, CDR2 YFSETQ, per germline. This CDR3 has 15 amino acids. The germline V and J ends were trimmed by 4 bases and 2 bases, with 14 bases remaining between them. This CDR3 reads CASSRAGPPTDTQYF. The CDR3 nucleotides are TGCGCCAGCAGCCGAGCAGGGCCCCCCACAGATACGCAGTATTTT.

This chain uses TRBV4-1 with TRBJ1-1, with D unclear. The germline CDR1 and CDR2 sequences are MGHRA and YSYEKL. The length of the CDR3 is 15 residues. Between the trimmed V and J ends, which lost 1 base and 4 bases, there was a span of 13 bases. CDR3 residues: CASSQVGEGGTEAFF. The CDR3 bases are TGCGCCAGCAGCCAAGTGGGTGAGGGCGGCACTGAAGCTTTCTTT.

This chain joins TRBV3-1 (or the pseudogene TRBV3-2) and TRBJ1-2; a possible D gene is TRBD1 (5 bases). V was shortened by 4 bases and J by 8 bases, with 14 bases between the two germline ends. The CDR3 consists of 13 residues. Germline V lookup: CDR1 LGHDT, CDR2 YNNKEL (reference sequence). In DNA, the CDR3 is TGTGCCAGCAGCCCCAGGAGGGGACGCGGCTACACCTTC. It codes for CASSPRRGRGYTF.

This sequence joins TRBV28 and TRBJ1-2; 9 bases align to TRBD1. The CDR3 is made up of 14 amino acids. Germline V gene data show CDR1 as MDHEN and CDR2 as SYDVKM. The V segment lost 5 bases and the J segment 4 bases; nucleotides outside the gene matches: 5. The CDR3 is CASSEGTGFYGYTF. CDR3 coding DNA: TGTGCCAGCAGTGAAGGGACAGGGTTCTATGGCTACACCTTC.

J is TRBJ1-5 and V is TRBV19, with TRBD1 matching 9 bases. The CDR3 consists of 14 residues. With V trimmed by 7 bases and J by 6 bases, 7 bases remained unmatched. From germline, CDR1 is LNHDA and CDR2 SQIVND (reference sequence). The CDR3 nucleotides are TGTGCCAGTAATCCACAGGGGGCGGGTCAGCCCCAGCATTTT. It specifies CASNPQGAGQPQHF.

This chain connects TRBV10-3 to TRBJ2-4; D may be TRBD1 (5 bases). Germline assignment: CDR1 ENHRY and CDR2 SYGVKD. This CDR3 has 15 amino acids. V was cut by 10 bases and J by 2 bases, with 18 bases left in between. CDR3 nucleotides: TGTGCCACCATCCCGCTGCAGGGTTCCAAAAACATTCAGTACTTC. As protein: CATIPLQGSKNIQYF.

The chain links TRBV3-1 (or the pseudogene TRBV3-2) to TRBJ1-4, with 7 bases identical to TRBD1. The CDR3 loop spans 13 amino acids. The germline V gene has CDR1 LGHDT and CDR2 YNNKEL (reference sequence). With V trimmed by 5 bases and J by 5 bases, 2 bases remained unmatched. CDR3 nucleotides: TGTGCCAGCAGCTCGGGACAGAATGAAAAACTGTTTTTT. Translating gives CASSSGQNEKLFF.